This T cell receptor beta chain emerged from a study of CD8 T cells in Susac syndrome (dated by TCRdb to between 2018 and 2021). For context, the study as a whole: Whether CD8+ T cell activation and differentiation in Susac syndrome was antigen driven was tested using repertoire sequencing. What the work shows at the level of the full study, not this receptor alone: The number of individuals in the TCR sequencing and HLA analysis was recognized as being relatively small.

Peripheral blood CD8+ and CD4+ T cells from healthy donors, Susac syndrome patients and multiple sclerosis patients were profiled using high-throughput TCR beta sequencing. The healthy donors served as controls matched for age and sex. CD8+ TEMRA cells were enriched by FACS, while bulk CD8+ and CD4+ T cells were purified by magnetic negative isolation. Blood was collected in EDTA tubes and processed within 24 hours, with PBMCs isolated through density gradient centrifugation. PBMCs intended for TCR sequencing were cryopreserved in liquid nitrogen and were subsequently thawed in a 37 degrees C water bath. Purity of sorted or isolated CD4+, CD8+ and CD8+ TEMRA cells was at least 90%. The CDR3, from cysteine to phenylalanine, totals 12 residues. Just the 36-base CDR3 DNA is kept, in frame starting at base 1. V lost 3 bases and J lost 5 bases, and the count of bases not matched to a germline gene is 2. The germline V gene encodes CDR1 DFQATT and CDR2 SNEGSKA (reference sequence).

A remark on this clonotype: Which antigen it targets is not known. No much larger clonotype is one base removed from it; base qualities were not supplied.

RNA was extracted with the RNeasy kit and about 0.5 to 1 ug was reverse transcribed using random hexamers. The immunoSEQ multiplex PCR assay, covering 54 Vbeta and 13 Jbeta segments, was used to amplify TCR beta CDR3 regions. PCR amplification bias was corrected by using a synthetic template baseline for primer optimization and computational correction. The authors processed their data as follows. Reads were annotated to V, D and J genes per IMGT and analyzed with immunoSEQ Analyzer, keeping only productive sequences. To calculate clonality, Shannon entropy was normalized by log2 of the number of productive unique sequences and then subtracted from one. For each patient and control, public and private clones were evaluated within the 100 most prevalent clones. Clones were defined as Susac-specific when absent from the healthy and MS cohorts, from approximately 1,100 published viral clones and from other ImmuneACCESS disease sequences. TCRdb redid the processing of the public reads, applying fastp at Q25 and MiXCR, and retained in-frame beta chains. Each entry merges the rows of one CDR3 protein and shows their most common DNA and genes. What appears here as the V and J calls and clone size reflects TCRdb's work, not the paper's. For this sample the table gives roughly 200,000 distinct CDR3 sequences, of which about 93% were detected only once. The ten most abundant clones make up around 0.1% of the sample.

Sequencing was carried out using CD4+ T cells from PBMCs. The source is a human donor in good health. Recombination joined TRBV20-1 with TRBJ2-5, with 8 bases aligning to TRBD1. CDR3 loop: CSASGDRETQYF. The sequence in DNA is TGCAGTGCTAGTGGGGACAGGGAGACCCAGTACTTC.